Listed below are T cell receptor beta chains from one sample, sequenced in a study of tumor-infiltrating lymphocytes in primary liver carcinoma. TCRdb re-analysed the multiplex PCR reads in MiXCR, keeping a single row per CDR3 protein. The sample lists about 350,000 distinct CDR3 sequences, roughly two thirds seen once, with about 6.5% in the top ten. What was sequenced was peripheral blood. The source is a man between 35 and 55 years old with primary liver carcinoma and hepatitis B virus infection. The CDR3 runs from the conserved cysteine through the conserved F or W. The D gene is left open where the match is weak. Clone sizes are given selectively: once, few, many, or a class where the clone is expanded.

V	D	size	J	CDR3	DNA
TRBV6-5	.	many	TRBJ2-5	CASSPGTGETQYF	TGTGCCAGCAGTCCAGGGACCGGAGAGACCCAGTACTTC
TRBV2	.	.	TRBJ2-1	CASSPRGTFSNNEKFF	TGTGCCAGCAGCCCGCGCGGGACTTTCTCAAACAATGAGAAGTTCTTC
TRBV6-5	TRBD1	.	TRBJ2-1	CVSSYRPGTGLEQFF	TGTGTCAGTAGTTACCGTCCCGGGACAGGGTTGGAGCAGTTCTTC
TRBV29-1	.	.	TRBJ2-7	CSVELLVPGGRYEQYF	TGCAGCGTTGAATTGCTCGTCCCGGGGGGCCGCTACGAGCAGTACTTC
TRBV4-1	.	.	TRBJ1-2	CASSQDSDHFYRYTF	TGCGCCAGCAGCCAAGATTCGGACCATTTCTATCGCTACACCTTC
TRBV6-6	.	many	TRBJ1-3	CASSPSQHNLLGNTIYF	TGTGCCAGCAGCCCATCCCAACATAACCTTTTAGGAAACACCATATATTTT
TRBV28	.	.	TRBJ1-5	CASSLPNQPQHF	TGTGCCAGCAGTTTGCCAAATCAGCCCCAGCATTTT
TRBV6-5	.	.	TRBJ2-2	CVSSYQGGLNAGELSF	TGTGTCAGCAGTTACCAGGGGGGATTAAATGCCGGGGAGCTGTCTTTT
TRBV18	.	.	TRBJ2-7	CANSPADVSYEQYF	TGTGCCAACTCTCCCGCGGATGTATCTTACGAGCAGTACTTC
TRBV28	.	few	TRBJ2-1	CASSTSIIYNEQFF	TGTGCCAGCAGTACCTCGATTATCTACAATGAGCAGTTCTTC